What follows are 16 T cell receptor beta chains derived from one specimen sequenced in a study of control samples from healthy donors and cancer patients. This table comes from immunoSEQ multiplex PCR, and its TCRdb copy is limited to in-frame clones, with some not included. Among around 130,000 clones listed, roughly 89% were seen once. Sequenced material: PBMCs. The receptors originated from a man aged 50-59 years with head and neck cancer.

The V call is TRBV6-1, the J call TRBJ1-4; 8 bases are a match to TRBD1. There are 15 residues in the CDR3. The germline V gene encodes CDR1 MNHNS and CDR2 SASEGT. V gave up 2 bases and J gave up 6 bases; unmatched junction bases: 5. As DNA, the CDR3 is TGTGCCAGCAGTGAACCGGGACAGGCGGATGAAAAACTGTTTTTT. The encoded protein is CASSEPGQADEKLFF.

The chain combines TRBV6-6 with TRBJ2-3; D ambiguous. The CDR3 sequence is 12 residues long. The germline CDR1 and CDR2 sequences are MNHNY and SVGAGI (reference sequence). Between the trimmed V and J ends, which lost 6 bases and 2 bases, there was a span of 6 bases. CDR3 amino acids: CASSPTTDTQYF. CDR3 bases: TGTGCCAGCAGCCCTACCACAGATACGCAGTATTTT.

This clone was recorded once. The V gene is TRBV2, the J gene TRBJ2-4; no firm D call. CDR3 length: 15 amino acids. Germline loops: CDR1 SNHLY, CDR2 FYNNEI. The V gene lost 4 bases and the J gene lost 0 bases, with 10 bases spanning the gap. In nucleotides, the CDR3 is TGTGCCAGCAGTGTGGCGAGAGTAGCCAAAAACATTCAGTACTTC. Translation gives CASSVARVAKNIQYF. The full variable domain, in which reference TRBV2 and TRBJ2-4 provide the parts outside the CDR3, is EPEVTQTPSHQVTQMGQEVILRCVPISNHLYFYWYRQILGQKVEFLVSFYNNEISEKSEIFDDQFSVERPDGSNFTLKIRSTKLEDSAMYFCASSVARVAKNIQYFGAGTRLSVL.

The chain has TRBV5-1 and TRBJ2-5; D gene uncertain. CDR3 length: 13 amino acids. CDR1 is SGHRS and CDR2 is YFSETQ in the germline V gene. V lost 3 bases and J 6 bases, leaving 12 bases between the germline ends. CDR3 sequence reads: CASSSSGLKTQYF. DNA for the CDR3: TGCGCCAGCAGCTCCTCCGGGTTAAAGACCCAGTACTTC.

The CDR3 nucleotides are TGTGCCAGCAGCTTAGGGCACGGGAGGGAAAAATCTGGGGCCAACGTCCTGACTTTC. It is translated as CASSLGHGREKSGANVLTF. The chain couples TRBV11-2 to TRBJ2-6; TRBD2 matches 8 bases. The CDR3 loop spans 19 amino acids. Germline CDR1 is SGHAT and CDR2 is FQNNGV. Trimming cost V 1 base and J 1 base; bases outside gene matches: 9.

The CDR3 DNA sequence: TGTGCCAGCTCCCCTTATGAGGGGAGCACAGGCAATGAGCAGTTCTTC. This encodes CASSPYEGSTGNEQFF. The gene calls are TRBV18 and TRBJ2-1, with D tentatively TRBD1 or TRBD2 (5 bases each). Deletions cut 6 bases from V and 6 bases from J, with 21 bases between. The germline gives CDR1 KGHSH, CDR2 LQKENI. The CDR3 consists of 16 residues.

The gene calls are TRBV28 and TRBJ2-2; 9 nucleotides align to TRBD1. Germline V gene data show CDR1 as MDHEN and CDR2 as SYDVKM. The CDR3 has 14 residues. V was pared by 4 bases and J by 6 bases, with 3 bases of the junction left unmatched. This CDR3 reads CASSSGQGAGELFF. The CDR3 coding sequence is TGTGCCAGCAGTTCGGGACAGGGCGCCGGGGAGCTGTTTTTT.

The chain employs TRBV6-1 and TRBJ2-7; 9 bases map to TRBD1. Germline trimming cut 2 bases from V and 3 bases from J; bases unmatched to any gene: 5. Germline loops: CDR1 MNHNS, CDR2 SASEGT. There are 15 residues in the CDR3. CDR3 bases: TGTGCCAGCAGTGAATATATGGGACAGGGCTACGAGCAGTACTTC. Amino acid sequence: CASSEYMGQGYEQYF.

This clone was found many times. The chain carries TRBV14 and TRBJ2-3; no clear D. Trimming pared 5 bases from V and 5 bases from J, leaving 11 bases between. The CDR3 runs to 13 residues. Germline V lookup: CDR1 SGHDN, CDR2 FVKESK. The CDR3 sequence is CASSFSELDTQYF. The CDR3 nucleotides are TGTGCCAGCAGCTTTTCCGAGCTAGATACGCAGTATTTT. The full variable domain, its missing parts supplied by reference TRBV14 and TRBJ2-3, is EAGVTQFPSHSVIEKGQTVTLRCDPISGHDNLYWYRRVMGKEIKFLLHFVKESKQDESGMPNNRFLAERTGGTYSTLKVQPAELEDSGVYFCASSFSELDTQYFGPGTRLTVL.

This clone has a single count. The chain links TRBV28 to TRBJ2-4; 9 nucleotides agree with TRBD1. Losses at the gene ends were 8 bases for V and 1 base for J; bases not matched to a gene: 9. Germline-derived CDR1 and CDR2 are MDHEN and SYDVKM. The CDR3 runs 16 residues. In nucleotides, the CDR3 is TGTGCCAGCGCCCTACAGGGGGCTACGGCCAAAAACATTCAGTACTTC. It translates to CASALQGATAKNIQYF.

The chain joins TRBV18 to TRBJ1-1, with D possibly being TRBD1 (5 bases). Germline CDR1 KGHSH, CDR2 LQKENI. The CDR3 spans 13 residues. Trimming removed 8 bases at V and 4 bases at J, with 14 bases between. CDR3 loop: CASLPAGATEAFF. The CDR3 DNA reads TGTGCCAGCCTTCCCGCCGGGGCCACTGAAGCTTTCTTT.

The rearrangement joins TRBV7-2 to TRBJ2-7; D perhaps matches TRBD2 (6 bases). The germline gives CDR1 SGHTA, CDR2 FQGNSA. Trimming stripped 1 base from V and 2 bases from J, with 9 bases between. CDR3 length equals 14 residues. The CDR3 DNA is TGTGCCAGCAGCTTAGAGTCGGGAGCCTACGAGCAGTACTTC. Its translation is CASSLESGAYEQYF.

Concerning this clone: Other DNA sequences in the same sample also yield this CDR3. In nucleotides, the CDR3 is TGTGCCAGCAGCCCAGGGTCTAACTATGGCTACACCTTC. Protein: CASSPGSNYGYTF. The chain carries TRBV7-9 and TRBJ1-2, with D perhaps matching TRBD1 (5 bases). Germline assignment: CDR1 SEHNR and CDR2 FQNEAQ (reference sequence). Trimming cost V 5 bases and J 0 bases, with 7 bases left between them. The CDR3 contains 13 residues.

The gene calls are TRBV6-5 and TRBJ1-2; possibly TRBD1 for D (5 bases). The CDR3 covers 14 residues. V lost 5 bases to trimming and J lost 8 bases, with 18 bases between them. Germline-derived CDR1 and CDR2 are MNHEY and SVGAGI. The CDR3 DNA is TGTGCCAGCAGTCCAGGGAGGGGATCTAACGGCTACACCTTC. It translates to CASSPGRGSNGYTF.

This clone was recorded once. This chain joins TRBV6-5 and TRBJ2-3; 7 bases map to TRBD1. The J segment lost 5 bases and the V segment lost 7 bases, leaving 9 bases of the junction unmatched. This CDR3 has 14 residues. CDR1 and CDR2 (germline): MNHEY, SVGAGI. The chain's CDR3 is CASTDRRRQDTQYF. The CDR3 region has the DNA TGTGCCAGCACGGACAGGCGACGGCAAGATACGCAGTATTTT.

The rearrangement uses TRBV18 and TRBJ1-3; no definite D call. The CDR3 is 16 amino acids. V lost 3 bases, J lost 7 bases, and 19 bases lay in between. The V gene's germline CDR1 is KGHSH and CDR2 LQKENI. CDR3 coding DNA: TGTGCCAGCTCACCTTCAAGCCGGGCAGGCCGGAACACCATATATTTT. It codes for CASSPSSRAGRNTIYF.